This section outlines one T cell receptor beta chain sequence together with its context. At one of its ends the junction is not consistent with the germline gene, which may arise from a read error. Amplification targeted the TCR beta CDR3 regions, with RNA transcripts as the source material. First-round RT-PCR used HTBI primers; second-round multiplex PCR followed. TCRdb analysed the multiplex PCR reads with MiXCR anew, one entry per CDR3 protein. Among 600,000 to 950,000 distinct CDR3 sequences listed, roughly two fifths were seen once. The record originates from a study of Graves' ophthalmopathy and Graves' hyperthyroidism. CDR1 and CDR2 (germline): SGDLS, YYNGEE. The CDR3 extends over 14 amino acids.

The sample taken for sequencing was peripheral blood. V gene TRBV9 combines with J gene TRBJ1-4; 11 nucleotides match TRBD1. The sequence was obtained from an adult man with Graves' ophthalmopathy. The CDR3 nucleotides are TGTGCCAGCAGCGTGGACAGGGGGCCCCACGAGCAGTACTTT. Translating gives CASSVDRGPHEQYF.